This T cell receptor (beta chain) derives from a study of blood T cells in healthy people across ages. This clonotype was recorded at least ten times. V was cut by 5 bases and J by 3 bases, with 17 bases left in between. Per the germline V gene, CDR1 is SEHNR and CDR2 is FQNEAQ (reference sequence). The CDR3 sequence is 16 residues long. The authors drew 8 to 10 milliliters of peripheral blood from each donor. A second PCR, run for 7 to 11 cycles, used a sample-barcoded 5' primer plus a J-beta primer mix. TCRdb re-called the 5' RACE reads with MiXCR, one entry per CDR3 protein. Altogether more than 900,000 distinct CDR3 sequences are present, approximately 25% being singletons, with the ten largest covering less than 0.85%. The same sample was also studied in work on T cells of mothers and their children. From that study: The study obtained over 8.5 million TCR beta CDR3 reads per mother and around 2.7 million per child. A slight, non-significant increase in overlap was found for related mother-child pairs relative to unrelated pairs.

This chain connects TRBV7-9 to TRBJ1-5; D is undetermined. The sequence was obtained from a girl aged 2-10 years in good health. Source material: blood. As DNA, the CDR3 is TGTGCCAGCAGCCCATTTTCGGACGGAACCAATCAGCCCCAGCATTTT. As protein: CASSPFSDGTNQPQHF.